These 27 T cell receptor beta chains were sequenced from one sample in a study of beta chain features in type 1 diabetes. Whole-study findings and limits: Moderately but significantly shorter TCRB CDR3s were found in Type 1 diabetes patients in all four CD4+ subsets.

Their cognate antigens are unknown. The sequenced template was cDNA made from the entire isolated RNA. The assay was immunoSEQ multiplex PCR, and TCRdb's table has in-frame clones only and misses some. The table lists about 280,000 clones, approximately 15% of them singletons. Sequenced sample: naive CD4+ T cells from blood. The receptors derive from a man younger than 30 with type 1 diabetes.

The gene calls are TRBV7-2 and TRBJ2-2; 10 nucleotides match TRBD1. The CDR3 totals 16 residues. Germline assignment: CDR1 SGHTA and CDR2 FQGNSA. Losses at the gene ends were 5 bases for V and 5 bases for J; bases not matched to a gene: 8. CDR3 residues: CASSPKTGGATGELFF. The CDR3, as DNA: TGTGCCAGCAGCCCAAAGACAGGGGGCGCGACCGGGGAGCTGTTTTTT.

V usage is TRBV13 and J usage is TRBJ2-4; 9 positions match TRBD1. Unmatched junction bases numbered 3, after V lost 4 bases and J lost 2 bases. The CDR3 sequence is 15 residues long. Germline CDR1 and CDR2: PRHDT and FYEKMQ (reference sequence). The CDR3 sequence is CASSSQGATKNIQYF. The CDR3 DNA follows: TGTGCCAGCAGCTCACAGGGGGCAACCAAAAACATTCAGTACTTC. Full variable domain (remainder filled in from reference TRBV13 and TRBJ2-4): AAGVIQSPRHLIKEKRETATLKCYPIPRHDTVYWYQQGPGQDPQFLISFYEKMQSDKGSIPDRFSAQQFSDYHSELNMSSLELGDSALYFCASSSQGATKNIQYFGAGTRLSVL.

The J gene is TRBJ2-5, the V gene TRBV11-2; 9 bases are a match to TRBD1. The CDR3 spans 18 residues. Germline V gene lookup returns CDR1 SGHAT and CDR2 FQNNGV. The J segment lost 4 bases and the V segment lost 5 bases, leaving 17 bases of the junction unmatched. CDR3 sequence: CASSRNNKNRGRGETQYF. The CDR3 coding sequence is TGTGCCAGCAGCCGTAACAACAAAAACAGGGGGCGCGGAGAGACCCAGTACTTC.

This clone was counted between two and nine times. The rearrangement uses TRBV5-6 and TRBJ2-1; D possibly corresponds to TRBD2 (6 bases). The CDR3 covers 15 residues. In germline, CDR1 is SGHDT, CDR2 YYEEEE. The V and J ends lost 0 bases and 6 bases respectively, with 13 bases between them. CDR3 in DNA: TGTGCCAGCAGCTTGGTCCCGGGGGTGGCCAATGAGCAGTTCTTC. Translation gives CASSLVPGVANEQFF. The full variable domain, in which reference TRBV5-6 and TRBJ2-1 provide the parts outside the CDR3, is DAGVTQSPTHLIKTRGQQVTLRCSPKSGHDTVSWYQQALGQGPQFIFQYYEEEERQRGNFPDRFSGHQFPNYSSELNVNALLLGDSALYLCASSLVPGVANEQFFGPGTRLTVL.

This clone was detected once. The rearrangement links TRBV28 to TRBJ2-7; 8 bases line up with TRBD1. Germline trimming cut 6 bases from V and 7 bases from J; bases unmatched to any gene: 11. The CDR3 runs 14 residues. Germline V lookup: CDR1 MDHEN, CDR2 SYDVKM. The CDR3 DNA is TGTGCCAGCAGCCGGACAGGGCGCCCTCAGGAGCAGTACTTC. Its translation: CASSRTGRPQEQYF.

As DNA, the CDR3 is TGTGCCAGCAGAGGGGATCTCAATCAGCCCCAGCATTTT. Translation gives CASRGDLNQPQHF. The chain uses TRBV28 and TRBJ1-5; tentatively, D is TRBD1 (5 bases). V was pared by 6 bases and J by 3 bases, with 9 bases between. CDR3 length: 13 amino acids. Germline CDR1 MDHEN, CDR2 SYDVKM.

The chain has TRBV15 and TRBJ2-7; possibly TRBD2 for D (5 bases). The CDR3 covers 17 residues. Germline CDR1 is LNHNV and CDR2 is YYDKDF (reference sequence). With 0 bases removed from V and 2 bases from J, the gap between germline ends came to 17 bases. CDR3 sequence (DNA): TGTGCCACCAGCAGAGAGGCTGGTGCGGGTTTTCCCTACGAGCAGTACTTC. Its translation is CATSREAGAGFPYEQYF.

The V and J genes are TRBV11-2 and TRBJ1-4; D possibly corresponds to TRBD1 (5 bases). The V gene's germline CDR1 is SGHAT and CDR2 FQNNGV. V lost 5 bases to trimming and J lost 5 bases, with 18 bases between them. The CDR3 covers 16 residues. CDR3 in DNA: TGTGCCAGCAGCGACGGATCCTGGAGGGGAAATGAAAAACTGTTTTTT. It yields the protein CASSDGSWRGNEKLFF.

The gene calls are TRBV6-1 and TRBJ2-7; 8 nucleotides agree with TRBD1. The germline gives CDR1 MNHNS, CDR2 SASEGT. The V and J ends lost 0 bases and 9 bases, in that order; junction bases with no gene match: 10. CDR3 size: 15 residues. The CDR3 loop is CASSEAGQDLRGQYF. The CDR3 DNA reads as TGTGCCAGCAGTGAAGCGGGACAGGACCTACGAGGGCAGTACTTC.

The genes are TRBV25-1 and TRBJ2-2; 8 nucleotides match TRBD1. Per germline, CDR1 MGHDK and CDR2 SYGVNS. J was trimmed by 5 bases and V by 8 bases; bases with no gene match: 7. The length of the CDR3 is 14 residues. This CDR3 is CASRGQGGTGELFF. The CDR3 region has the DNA TGTGCCAGCCGTGGACAGGGCGGGACCGGGGAGCTGTTTTTT.

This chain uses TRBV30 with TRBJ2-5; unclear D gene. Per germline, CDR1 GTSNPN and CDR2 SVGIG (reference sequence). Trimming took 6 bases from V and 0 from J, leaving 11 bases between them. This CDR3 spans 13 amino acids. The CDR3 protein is CACSSVYQETQYF. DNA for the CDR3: TGTGCCTGTTCTTCAGTGTACCAAGAGACCCAGTACTTC. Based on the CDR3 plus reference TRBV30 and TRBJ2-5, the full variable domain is SQTIHQWPATLVQPVGSPLSLECTVEGTSNPNLYWYRQAAGRGLQLLFYSVGIGQISSEVPQNLSASRPQDRQFILSSKKLLLSDSGFYLCACSSVYQETQYFGPGTRLLVL.

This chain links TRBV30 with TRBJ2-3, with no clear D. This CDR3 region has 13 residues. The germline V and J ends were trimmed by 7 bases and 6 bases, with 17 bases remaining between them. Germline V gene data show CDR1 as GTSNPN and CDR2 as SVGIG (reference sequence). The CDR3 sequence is CAYGPSGADTQYF. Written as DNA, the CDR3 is TGTGCCTACGGCCCTTCCGGAGCCGATACGCAGTATTTT.

CDR3 protein: CASSASGTAYEQYF. DNA of the CDR3: TGTGCCAGCAGCGCCTCCGGGACAGCCTACGAGCAGTACTTC. This rearrangement joins TRBV9 to TRBJ2-7; 7 bases fit TRBD1. This CDR3 region has 14 residues. The V and J ends lost 3 bases and 2 bases, in that order; junction bases with no gene match: 5. The germline CDR1 and CDR2 sequences are SGDLS and YYNGEE.

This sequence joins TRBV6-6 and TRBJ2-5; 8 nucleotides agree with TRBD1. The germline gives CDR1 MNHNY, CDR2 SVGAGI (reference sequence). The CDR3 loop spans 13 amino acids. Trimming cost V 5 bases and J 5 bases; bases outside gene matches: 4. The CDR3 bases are TGTGCCAGCAGTCAGACAGGGGTGGAGACCCAGTACTTC. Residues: CASSQTGVETQYF.

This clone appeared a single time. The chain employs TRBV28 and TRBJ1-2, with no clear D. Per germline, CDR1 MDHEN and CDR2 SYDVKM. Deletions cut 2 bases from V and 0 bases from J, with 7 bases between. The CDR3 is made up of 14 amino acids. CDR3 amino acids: CASSLEQANYGYTF. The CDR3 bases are TGTGCCAGCAGTTTAGAGCAGGCTAACTATGGCTACACCTTC.

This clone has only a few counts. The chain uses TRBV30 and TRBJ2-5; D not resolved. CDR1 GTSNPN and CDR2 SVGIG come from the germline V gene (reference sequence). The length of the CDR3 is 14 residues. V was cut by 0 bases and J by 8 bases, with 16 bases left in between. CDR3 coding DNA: TGTGCCTGGAGTGTAATCGGGTATCGAAGAACCCAGTACTTC. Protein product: CAWSVIGYRRTQYF.

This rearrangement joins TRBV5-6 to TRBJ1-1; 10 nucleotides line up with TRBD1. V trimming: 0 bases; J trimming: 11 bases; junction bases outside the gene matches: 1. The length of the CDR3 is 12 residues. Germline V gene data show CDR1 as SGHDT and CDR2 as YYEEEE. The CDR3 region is CASSLGQGAAFF. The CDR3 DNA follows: TGTGCCAGCAGCTTGGGACAGGGGGCGGCTTTCTTT.

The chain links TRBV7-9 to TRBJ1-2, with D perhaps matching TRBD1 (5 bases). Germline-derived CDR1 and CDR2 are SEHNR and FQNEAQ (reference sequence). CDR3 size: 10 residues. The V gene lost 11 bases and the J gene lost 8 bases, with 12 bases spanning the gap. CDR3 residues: CAEGDRGYTF. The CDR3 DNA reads TGTGCCGAAGGAGACAGAGGCTACACCTTC.

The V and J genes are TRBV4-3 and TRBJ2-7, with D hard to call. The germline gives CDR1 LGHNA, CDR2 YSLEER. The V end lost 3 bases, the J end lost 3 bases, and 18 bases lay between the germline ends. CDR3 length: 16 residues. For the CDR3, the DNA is TGCGCCAGCAGCCATAGCCTTACCCAGACGAGCTACGAGCAGTACTTC. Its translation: CASSHSLTQTSYEQYF.

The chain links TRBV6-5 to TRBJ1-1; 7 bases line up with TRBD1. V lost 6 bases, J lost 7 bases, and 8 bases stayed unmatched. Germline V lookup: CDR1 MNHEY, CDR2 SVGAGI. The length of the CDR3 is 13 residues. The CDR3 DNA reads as TGTGCCAGCAGCCGGGACAGAATCTATGAAGCTTTCTTT. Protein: CASSRDRIYEAFF.

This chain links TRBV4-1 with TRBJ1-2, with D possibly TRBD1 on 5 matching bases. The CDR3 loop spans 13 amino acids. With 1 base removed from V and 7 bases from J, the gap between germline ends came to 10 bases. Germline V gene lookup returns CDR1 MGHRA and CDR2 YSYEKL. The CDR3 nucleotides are TGCGCCAGCAGCCAAGTCGGGGGGATTGGCTACACCTTC. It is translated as CASSQVGGIGYTF.

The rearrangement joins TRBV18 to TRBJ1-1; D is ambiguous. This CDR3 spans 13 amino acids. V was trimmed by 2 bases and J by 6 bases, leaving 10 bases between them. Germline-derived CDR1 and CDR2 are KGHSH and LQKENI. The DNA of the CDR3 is TGTGCCAGCTCACCAGTGGTCGGGGCTGAAGCTTTCTTT. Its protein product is CASSPVVGAEAFF.

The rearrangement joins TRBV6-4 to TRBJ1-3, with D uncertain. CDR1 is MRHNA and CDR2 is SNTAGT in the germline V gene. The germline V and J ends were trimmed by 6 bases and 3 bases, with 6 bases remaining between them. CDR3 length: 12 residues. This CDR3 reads CASRRLGNTIYF. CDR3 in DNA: TGTGCCAGCAGAAGACTTGGAAACACCATATATTTT.

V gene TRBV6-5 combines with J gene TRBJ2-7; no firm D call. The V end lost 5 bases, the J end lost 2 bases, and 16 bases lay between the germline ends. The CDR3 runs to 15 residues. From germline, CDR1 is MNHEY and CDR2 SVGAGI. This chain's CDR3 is CASSPRLAQTYEQYF. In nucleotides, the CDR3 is TGTGCCAGCAGTCCCCGGTTAGCCCAAACCTACGAGCAGTACTTC.

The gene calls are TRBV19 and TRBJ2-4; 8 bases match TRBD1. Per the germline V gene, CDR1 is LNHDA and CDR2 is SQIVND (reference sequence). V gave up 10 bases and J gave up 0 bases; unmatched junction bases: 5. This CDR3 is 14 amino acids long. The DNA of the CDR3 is TGTGCCACCCGGGACAGGCTAGCCAAAAACATTCAGTACTTC. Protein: CATRDRLAKNIQYF.

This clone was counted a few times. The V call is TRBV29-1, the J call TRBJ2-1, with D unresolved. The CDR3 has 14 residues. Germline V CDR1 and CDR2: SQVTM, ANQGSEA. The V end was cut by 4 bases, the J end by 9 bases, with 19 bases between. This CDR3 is CSVALLARNSEQFF. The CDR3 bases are TGCAGCGTTGCCCTTCTGGCGCGGAATTCTGAGCAGTTCTTC.

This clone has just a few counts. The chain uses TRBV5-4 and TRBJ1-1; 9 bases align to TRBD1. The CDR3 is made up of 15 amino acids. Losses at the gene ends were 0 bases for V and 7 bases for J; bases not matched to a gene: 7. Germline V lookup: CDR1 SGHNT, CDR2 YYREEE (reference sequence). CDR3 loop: CASSLDLQGADEAFF. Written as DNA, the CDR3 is TGTGCCAGCAGCTTGGATTTACAGGGGGCTGATGAAGCTTTCTTT.